This passage covers 5 T cell receptor beta chains from one sample sequenced in a study of cytotoxic CD8 clonotypes in ibrutinib-treated CLL (dated by TCRdb to about 2021). Interpreted using the paper, the time point label stands for: about a year on ibrutinib. The library came from the immunoSEQ multiplex PCR assay. Entries here come from immuneACCESS through TCRdb and include only in-frame sequences with V and J called. Some clones fail to appear in such tables; in the studies checked, an unresolved V gene covers under half of the shortfall, and the cause of the remainder is unknown. The sample profile shows more than 200,000 clones; 60% to 80% of them were found once. The ten largest clones capture over 5.5% of the sample. Sample: PBMCs, taken after 12 months of ibrutinib treatment. Receptor source: a human donor with chronic lymphocytic leukemia.

The chain is built from TRBV6-5 and TRBJ1-2; D possibly corresponds to TRBD1 (5 bases). V was cut by 7 bases and J by 4 bases, with 16 bases left in between. The CDR3 has 14 amino acids. The V gene's germline CDR1 is MNHEY and CDR2 SVGAGI. Here the CDR3 DNA reads TGTGCCAGCACTCCTACGGCAGGGTCCTATGGCTACACCTTC. As protein: CASTPTAGSYGYTF.

The genes are TRBV25-1 and TRBJ1-5; D perhaps matches TRBD1 (5 bases). With 4 bases removed from V and 2 bases from J, the gap between germline ends came to 12 bases. The CDR3 is 15 amino acids. The V gene's germline CDR1 is MGHDK and CDR2 SYGVNS. CDR3 DNA sequence: TGTGCCAGCAGTGTCGGGGGGTTCGGCAATCAGCCCCAGCATTTT. Amino acid sequence: CASSVGGFGNQPQHF.

The chain has TRBV5-1 and TRBJ1-2, with D perhaps TRBD1 (5 bases). Germline V gives CDR1 SGHRS, CDR2 YFSETQ. V was cut by 1 base and J by 2 bases, with 15 bases left in between. There are 16 residues in the CDR3. CDR3 sequence: CASSLPHGTANYGYTF. CDR3 coding DNA: TGCGCCAGCAGCTTGCCCCACGGGACCGCGAACTATGGCTACACCTTC.

This sequence joins TRBV13 and TRBJ2-7, with 7 bases fitting TRBD1. Germline lookup yields CDR1 PRHDT and CDR2 FYEKMQ (reference sequence). CDR3 size: 15 residues. V shed 0 bases, J shed 0 bases, and the junction held 2 bases outside the gene matches. This CDR3 is CASSLGGDSSYEQYF. CDR3 nucleotide sequence: TGTGCCAGCAGCTTAGGTGGGGACAGCTCCTACGAGCAGTACTTC.

This chain links TRBV7-3 with TRBJ2-5; 7 nucleotides align to TRBD2. V was pared by 3 bases and J by 4 bases, with 2 bases of the junction left unmatched. The CDR3 totals 13 residues. Germline-derived CDR1 and CDR2 are SGHTA and FQGTGA. This CDR3 reads CASSFTGGETQYF. CDR3 nucleotide sequence: TGTGCCAGCAGCTTCACGGGAGGAGAGACCCAGTACTTC. The full variable domain, rest sourced from reference TRBV7-3 and TRBJ2-5, is GAGVSQTPSNKVTEKGKYVELRCDPISGHTALYWYRQSLGQGPEFLIYFQGTGAADDSGLPNDRFFAVRPEGSVSTLKIQRTERGDSAVYLCASSFTGGETQYFGPGTRLLVL.